This T cell receptor beta chain stems from a study of early T cells in non-severe SARS-CoV-2 infection. For the study at large: It was bulk RNA from unsorted whole blood that was sequenced, and the chains were unpaired.

In the library, individual cDNA molecules carried attached unique molecular identifiers. TCRdb recomputed calls from the 5' RACE reads with MiXCR, one row per CDR3 protein. The table has some 51,000 distinct CDR3 sequences, around 14% seen once. Trimming stripped 3 bases from V and 2 bases from J, with 11 bases between. Germline lookup yields CDR1 DFQATT and CDR2 SNEGSKA (reference sequence). This CDR3 region has 14 residues. There are a few counts of this clonotype. This receptor was taken from an adult who was a healthcare worker with PCR-confirmed SARS-CoV-2 infection or an uninfected control (not recorded which). This specimen was whole blood, taken at baseline. The chain is built from TRBV20-1 and TRBJ2-1, with a tentative D call TRBD2 (6 bases). The DNA for the CDR3 is TGCAGTGCTAGTCTTAGGGAGGCCTACAATGAGCAGTTCTTC. It is translated as CSASLREAYNEQFF.